This T cell receptor beta chain is drawn from a study of cytomegalovirus exposure and HLA in healthy donors. Study observations and caveats: Apparent HLA restriction characterized most CMV-associated TCR beta chains in a later analysis. Over 150 TCR beta chains were listed as cytomegalovirus-associated. For most TCR beta V segments, an earlier analysis put the productive rate at about 87% or about 30% of the time.

Deletions cut 4 bases from V and 7 bases from J, with 8 bases between. The CDR3 is 12 amino acids. From germline, CDR1 is SEHNR and CDR2 FQNEAQ (reference sequence). The PCR ran on 60 Vbeta and 13 Jbeta primers. Assay used: immunoSEQ multiplex PCR; TCRdb lists only in-frame clones, some missing. The sample yields about 160,000 clones, about 72% seen once. Turning to this clone: Its antigen is as yet unknown.

This receptor was identified in a man aged 50 to 59 in good health and CMV-seropositive. This sequence joins TRBV7-9 and TRBJ2-1, with D possibly being TRBD1 (5 bases). Sample: PBMCs. The CDR3 region is CASSSQGNEQFF. The CDR3 DNA follows: TGTGCCAGCAGCTCCCAGGGTAATGAGCAGTTCTTC.